This T cell receptor (beta chain) comes out of a study of identical twins. Study-level results: Carriage of fewer insertions was seen in abundant cord blood beta clonotypes, whereas memory repertoires showed none. There is a chance that invariant MAIT and iNKT cells partially muddied zero-insertion analyses. Out-of-frame beta sequences exhibited a weaker degree of excess twin sharing.

A universal primer site arose from template switching, and cDNA bore unique molecular identifiers. TCRdb used MiXCR to reprocess the 5' RACE reads, holding one entry per CDR3 protein. The table has about 340,000 distinct CDR3 sequences, approximately 13% seen once. The CDR3 is made up of 14 amino acids. V dropped 4 bases and J dropped 11 bases, with 15 bases sitting between them. In this sample, this clonotype turned up many times. Antigen: not known. The same specimen was also included in a second study, on yellow fever vaccine responses in identical twins.

This TCR came from a woman under 30 in good health. Sequenced material: CD8+ T cells sorted from blood. The chain links TRBV12-3 or TRBV12-4 to TRBJ1-6; D is unresolved. Here the CDR3 reads CASSYPRPGTPLHF. CDR3 DNA sequence: TGTGCCAGCAGTTACCCAAGGCCCGGGACACCCCTCCACTTT.